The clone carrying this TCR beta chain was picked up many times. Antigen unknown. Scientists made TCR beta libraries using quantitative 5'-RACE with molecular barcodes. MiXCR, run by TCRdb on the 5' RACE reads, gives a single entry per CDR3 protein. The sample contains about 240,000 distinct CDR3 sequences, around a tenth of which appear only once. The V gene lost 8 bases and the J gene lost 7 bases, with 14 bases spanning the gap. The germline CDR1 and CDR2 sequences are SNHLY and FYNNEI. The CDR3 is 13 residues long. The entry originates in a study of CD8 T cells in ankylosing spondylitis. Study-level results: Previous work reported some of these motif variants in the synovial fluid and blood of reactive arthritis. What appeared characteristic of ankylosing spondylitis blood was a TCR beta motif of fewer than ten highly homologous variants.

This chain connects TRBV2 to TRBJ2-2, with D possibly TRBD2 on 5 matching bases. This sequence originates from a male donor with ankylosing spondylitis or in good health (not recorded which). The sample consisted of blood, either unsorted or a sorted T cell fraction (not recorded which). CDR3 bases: TGTGCCAGCCGAGGGTTCTTAATCGGGGAGCTGTTTTTT. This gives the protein CASRGFLIGELFF.